This T cell receptor beta chain was profiled in a study of blood T cells in healthy people across ages. Overall study context: Template switching picked up about one barcoded beta molecule for each two T cells.

This clonotype appeared a few times. The antigen remains unidentified. Study-wide points: Age advanced and TCR beta diversity per million T cells fell, roughly linearly.

This CDR3 spans 15 amino acids. Germline V gene sequence: CDR1 SGHTA, CDR2 FQGNSA. The ends lost 6 bases at V and 4 bases at J; junction bases unmatched: 8. Donors ranged from about 6 to 95 years old and were healthy Caucasians in Russia. Using a J-beta primer mix together with a sample-barcoded 5' primer, a second PCR was run for about 7 to 12 cycles. MiXCR was run by TCRdb on the 5' RACE reads, yielding one entry per CDR3 protein. The table lists just under 750,000 distinct CDR3 sequences, about 20% of them singletons. V is TRBV7-2 and J is TRBJ2-5; 10 bases are shared with TRBD2. The receptor was derived from a man aged 65-85 years in good health. Sequencing was performed on blood. DNA of the CDR3: TGTGCCAGCAGAAGGACTAGCGGAGTGGGAGAGACCCAGTACTTC. Protein: CASRRTSGVGETQYF.